Shown below are 15 T cell receptor beta chains from a single sample sequenced in a study of post-analysis software for immune sequencing data. Whole-study results and caveats: TRBV segments more frequent in patients than in controls numbered roughly 5 and included TRBV5-6, TRBV5-1 and TRBV20-1.

No antigens are known for them. Researchers reported that TCR beta cDNA libraries carried unique molecular identifiers. TCRdb re-called the PCR reads through MiXCR, storing one row per CDR3 protein. The profile shows a few hundred thousand distinct CDR3 sequences, approximately 46% of them singletons. The specimen was blood. The receptors come from a girl aged 10-17 years with multiple sclerosis.

This chain links TRBV20-1 with TRBJ2-3, with TRBD2 identical over 10 bases. Germline V gene sequence: CDR1 DFQATT, CDR2 SNEGSKA (reference sequence). This CDR3 contains 17 residues. V was clipped by 6 bases and J by 0 bases; unmatched bases: 12. CDR3 loop: CSAGLLAGPISTDTQYF. CDR3 DNA sequence: TGCAGTGCCGGATTACTAGCGGGACCAATCAGCACAGATACGCAGTATTTT.

The V call is TRBV6-2 or TRBV6-3, the J call TRBJ2-1, with 10 positions matching TRBD2. The V gene end was trimmed by 6 bases and the J gene end by 9 bases; junction bases not matched to a gene: 8. The CDR3 totals 14 residues. CDR1 is MNHEY, CDR2 SVGEGT, per germline. CDR3 sequence: CASRLAGVMTEQFF. The CDR3 bases are TGTGCCAGCAGGCTAGCGGGAGTTATGACTGAGCAGTTCTTC.

This clonotype showed up just a few times. V usage is TRBV21-1 and J usage is TRBJ2-1; TRBD2 reflects the table's D call only, with no check against the DNA. TRBV21-1 is a listed pseudogene. The CDR3 extends over 16 amino acids. The CDR3 nucleotides are TGTGCCAGCAGCAAAGCGCAGCGGGAGGGCTACAATGAGCAGTTCTTC. Residues: CASSKAQREGYNEQFF.

In this sample, this clonotype turned up a few times. The chain has TRBV5-5 and TRBJ1-2; D ambiguous. Trimming took off 2 bases at V and 3 bases at J, with 11 bases between the two ends. The CDR3 consists of 14 residues. Germline loops: CDR1 SGHKS, CDR2 YYEKEE (reference sequence). The CDR3 DNA sequence: TGTGCCAGCAGCTTTGGTTCAGCCTACTATGGCTACACCTTC. Its translation: CASSFGSAYYGYTF.

This clonotype turned up a few times. The rearrangement joins TRBV11-2 to TRBJ1-2, with D tentatively TRBD1 (6 bases). The CDR3 has 13 amino acids. CDR1 and CDR2 (germline): SGHAT, FQNNGV. V shed 1 base and J shed 8 bases, with 11 bases lying between them. CDR3 in DNA: TGTGCCAGCAGCTTAGCAGGGGCGAGAGGCTACACCTTC. Translated, it gives CASSLAGARGYTF.

This clonotype was observed a few times. This sequence joins TRBV7-3 and TRBJ2-1; D possibly corresponds to TRBD1 (5 bases). The germline V gene encodes CDR1 SGHTA and CDR2 FQGTGA. Trimming stripped 0 bases from V and 9 bases from J, with 9 bases between. CDR3 size: 13 residues. Written as DNA, the CDR3 is TGTGCCAGCAGCTTAACCTTGCAGGGTGAGCAGTTCTTC. Protein product: CASSLTLQGEQFF.

This clonotype was observed a handful of times. The chain is built from TRBV4-1 and TRBJ2-1; 10 nucleotides agree with TRBD2. CDR3 length equals 16 residues. Per germline, CDR1 MGHRA and CDR2 YSYEKL. V trimming: 2 bases; J trimming: 2 bases; junction bases outside the gene matches: 3. For the CDR3, the DNA is TGCGCCAGCAGCCAACAACTAGCGGGGACCTACAATGAGCAGTTCTTC. Its protein is CASSQQLAGTYNEQFF.

The chain carries TRBV6-5 and TRBJ1-2; D is uncertain. The V and J ends lost 10 bases and 10 bases respectively, with 28 bases between them. Germline V gene data show CDR1 as MNHEY and CDR2 as SVGAGI. The length of the CDR3 is 15 residues. The CDR3 is CATLRPGRLSITYTF. In DNA form, the CDR3 reads TGTGCCACTCTCCGACCAGGACGCTTGAGTATTACCTACACCTTC.

V usage is TRBV20-1 and J usage is TRBJ2-7; D assignment may be TRBD1 or TRBD2 (5 bases each). Germline V CDR1 and CDR2: DFQATT, SNEGSKA (reference sequence). The CDR3 is 17 residues long. V shed 6 bases and J shed 2 bases, with 26 bases lying between them. The CDR3 sequence: CSARPPPRGRRPYEQYF. The CDR3 DNA sequence: TGCAGTGCGCGCCCCCCCCCACGGGGACGGCGGCCCTACGAGCAGTACTTC.

This clonotype showed up just a few times. This chain joins TRBV20-1 and TRBJ2-1; 10 bases map to TRBD2. From germline, CDR1 is DFQATT and CDR2 SNEGSKA (reference sequence). There are 15 residues in the CDR3. Trimming at V came to 5 bases and at J to 6 bases, leaving 10 bases not matched to a gene. CDR3 nucleotides: TGCAGTGCTCATCACCCGGGACTAGCGATCAATGAGCAGTTCTTC. Amino acid sequence: CSAHHPGLAINEQFF.

J is TRBJ1-1 and V is TRBV7-9; D is uncertain. Germline V gives CDR1 SEHNR, CDR2 FQNEAQ (reference sequence). CDR3 length equals 12 residues. Deletions cut 9 bases from V and 5 bases from J, with 13 bases between. This CDR3 reads CARSIPATEAFF. The CDR3 nucleotides read TGTGCCAGGTCTATTCCTGCGACTGAAGCTTTCTTT.

J is TRBJ2-1 and V is TRBV4-1; possible D gene TRBD2, 6 bases. The CDR3 has 15 amino acids. Germline lookup yields CDR1 MGHRA and CDR2 YSYEKL. The germline V and J ends were trimmed by 0 bases and 6 bases, with 12 bases remaining between them. The CDR3 sequence: CASSQETSWANEQFF. The CDR3 DNA reads as TGCGCCAGCAGCCAAGAAACTAGCTGGGCCAATGAGCAGTTCTTC.

This clonotype occurred a few times. The rearrangement uses TRBV7-3 and TRBJ1-1; D ambiguous. CDR1 and CDR2 from the germline V gene are SGHTA and FQGTGA. The ends were cut back, 1 base at V and 1 base at J, with 4 bases in the middle. The CDR3 runs 13 residues. The CDR3 nucleotides are TGTGCCAGCAGCTTAAACACGAACACTGAAGCTTTCTTT. Translated, it gives CASSLNTNTEAFF.

This rearrangement joins TRBV20-1 to TRBJ2-7; TRBD2 might be the D (6 bases). The ends were cut back, 1 base at V and 3 bases at J, with 13 bases in the middle. The germline V gene encodes CDR1 DFQATT and CDR2 SNEGSKA (reference sequence). The CDR3 extends over 14 amino acids. The CDR3 nucleotides are TGCAGTGCTAGAGTTGCTAGCGTTGTCTACGAGCAGTACTTC. Translating gives CSARVASVVYEQYF.

In this sample, this clonotype turned up once. The gene calls are TRBV20-1 and TRBJ1-1, with a possible D match to TRBD1 (5 bases). The CDR3 sequence is 13 residues long. Germline CDR1 reads DFQATT; CDR2 reads SNEGSKA (reference sequence). Between the trimmed V and J ends, which lost 2 bases and 5 bases, there was a span of 12 bases. This chain's CDR3 is CSARRGMETEAFF. The CDR3, as DNA: TGCAGTGCTAGAAGGGGCATGGAGACTGAAGCTTTCTTT.